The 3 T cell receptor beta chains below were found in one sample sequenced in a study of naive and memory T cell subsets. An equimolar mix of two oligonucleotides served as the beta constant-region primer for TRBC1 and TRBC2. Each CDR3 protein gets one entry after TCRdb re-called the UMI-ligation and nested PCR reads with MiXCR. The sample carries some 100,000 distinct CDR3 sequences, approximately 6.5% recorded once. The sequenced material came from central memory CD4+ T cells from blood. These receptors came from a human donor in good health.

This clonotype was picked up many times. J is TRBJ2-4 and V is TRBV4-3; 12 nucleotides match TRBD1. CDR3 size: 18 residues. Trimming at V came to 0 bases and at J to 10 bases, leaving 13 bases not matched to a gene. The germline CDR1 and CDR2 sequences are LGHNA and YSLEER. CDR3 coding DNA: TGCGCCAGCAGCCAAGACGCTGGGACAGGGGGCGGGGGCGGTATTCAGTACTTC. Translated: CASSQDAGTGGGGGIQYF.

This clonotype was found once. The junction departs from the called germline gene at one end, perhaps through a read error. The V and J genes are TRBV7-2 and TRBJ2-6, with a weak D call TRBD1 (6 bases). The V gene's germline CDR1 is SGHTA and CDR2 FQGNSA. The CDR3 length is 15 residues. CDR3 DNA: TGTGCCAGCAGCTTTGGGGGCTCTGGGGCCAACGTCCTGATTTTC. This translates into CASSFGGSGANVLIF.

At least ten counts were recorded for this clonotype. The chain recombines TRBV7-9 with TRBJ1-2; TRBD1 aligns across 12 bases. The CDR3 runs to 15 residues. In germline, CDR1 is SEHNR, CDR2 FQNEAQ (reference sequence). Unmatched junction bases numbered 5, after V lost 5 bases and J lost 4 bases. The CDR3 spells CASSQGQGASYGYTF. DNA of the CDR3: TGTGCCAGCAGCCAGGGACAGGGGGCCTCCTATGGCTACACCTTC.